The TCR beta chain under discussion was sequenced for a study of T cell responses to AZD1222 COVID-19 vaccine. Background on the study: It was second doses at about 4 or about 12 weeks that were pooled. Study-level findings and limits: Increased Spike-specific TCR breadth and depth were observed after two AZD1222 doses. Only five to seven individuals given AZD1222 were seropositive at baseline. Spike-wide coverage was observed for vaccine-associated CD4 TCRs, with dominant responses at 160-218 and 743-854.

Germline loops: CDR1 SNHLY, CDR2 FYNNEI. The CDR3 has 15 amino acids. The ends were cut back, 4 bases at V and 10 bases at J, with 17 bases in the middle. Assay: immunoSEQ multiplex PCR; the TCRdb copy retains only in-frame clones and omits some. Of some 86,000 clones in the sample, approximately 78% were seen once. To note about this clone: The antigen is not known.

The sequencing here drew on peripheral blood, taken on day 0 of AZD1222 vaccination. The sequence was collected from an adult in good health. V and J are TRBV2 and TRBJ1-6, with D possibly matching TRBD1 (6 bases). In DNA form, the CDR3 reads TGTGCCAGCAGTGTCCTAACTGGGGGCGAGTCACCCCTCCACTTT. Its protein is CASSVLTGGESPLHF.